The present T cell receptor beta chain was sequenced within a study of CD8+CD57+ T cells in acquired aplastic anemia. The template for TCR beta VDJ and CDR3 sequence profiling was genomic DNA. Using its own MiXCR run on the reads, TCRdb lists one record per CDR3 protein. Of just over 450,000 distinct CDR3 sequences listed, less than 35% are singletons. CDR1 and CDR2 from the germline V gene are WNHNN and SYGVQD (reference sequence). Deletions cut 0 bases from V and 6 bases from J, with 9 bases between. This CDR3 is built from 13 residues. CD8+CD57+ cell expansion had been shown by flow cytometry in patients chosen for sequencing.

The chain is built from TRBV10-1 and TRBJ2-7, with TRBD2 as a possible D gene (6 bases). The receptor comes from a human donor with aplastic anemia. Sequencing used sorted CD4+, CD8+, or CD8+CD57+ T cells (not recorded which) from PBMCs. CDR3 bases: TGCGCCAGCAGTGAGTCAGCGGGCACCGAGCAGTACTTC. It translates to CASSESAGTEQYF.